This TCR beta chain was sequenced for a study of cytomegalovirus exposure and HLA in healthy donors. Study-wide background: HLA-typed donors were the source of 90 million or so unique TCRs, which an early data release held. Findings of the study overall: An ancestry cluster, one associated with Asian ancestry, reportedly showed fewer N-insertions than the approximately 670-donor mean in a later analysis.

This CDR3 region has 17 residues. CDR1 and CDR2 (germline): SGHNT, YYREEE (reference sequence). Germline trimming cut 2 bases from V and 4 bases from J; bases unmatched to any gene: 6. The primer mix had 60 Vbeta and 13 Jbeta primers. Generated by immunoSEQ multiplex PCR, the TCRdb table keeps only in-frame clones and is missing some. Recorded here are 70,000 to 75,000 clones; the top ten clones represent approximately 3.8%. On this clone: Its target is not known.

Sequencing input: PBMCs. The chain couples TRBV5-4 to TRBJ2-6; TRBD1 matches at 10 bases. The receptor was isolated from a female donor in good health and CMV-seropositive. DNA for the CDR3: TGTGCCAGCAGCTTAAGCGACAGGGGGCTCGGGGCCAACGTCCTGACTTTC. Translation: CASSLSDRGLGANVLTF.